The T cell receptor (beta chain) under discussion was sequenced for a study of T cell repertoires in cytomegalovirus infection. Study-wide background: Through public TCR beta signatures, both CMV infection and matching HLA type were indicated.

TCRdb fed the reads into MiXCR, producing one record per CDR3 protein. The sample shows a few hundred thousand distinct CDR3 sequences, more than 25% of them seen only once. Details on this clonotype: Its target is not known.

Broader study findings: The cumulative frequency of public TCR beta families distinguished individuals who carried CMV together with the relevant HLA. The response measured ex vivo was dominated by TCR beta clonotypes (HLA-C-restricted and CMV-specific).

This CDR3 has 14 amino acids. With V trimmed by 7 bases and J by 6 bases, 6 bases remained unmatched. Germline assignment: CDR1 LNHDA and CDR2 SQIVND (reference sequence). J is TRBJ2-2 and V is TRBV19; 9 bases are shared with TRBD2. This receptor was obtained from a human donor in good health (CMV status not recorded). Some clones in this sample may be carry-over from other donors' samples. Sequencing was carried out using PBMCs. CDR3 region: CASKLTSGPGELFF. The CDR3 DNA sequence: TGTGCCAGTAAATTGACTAGCGGTCCCGGGGAGCTGTTTTTT.